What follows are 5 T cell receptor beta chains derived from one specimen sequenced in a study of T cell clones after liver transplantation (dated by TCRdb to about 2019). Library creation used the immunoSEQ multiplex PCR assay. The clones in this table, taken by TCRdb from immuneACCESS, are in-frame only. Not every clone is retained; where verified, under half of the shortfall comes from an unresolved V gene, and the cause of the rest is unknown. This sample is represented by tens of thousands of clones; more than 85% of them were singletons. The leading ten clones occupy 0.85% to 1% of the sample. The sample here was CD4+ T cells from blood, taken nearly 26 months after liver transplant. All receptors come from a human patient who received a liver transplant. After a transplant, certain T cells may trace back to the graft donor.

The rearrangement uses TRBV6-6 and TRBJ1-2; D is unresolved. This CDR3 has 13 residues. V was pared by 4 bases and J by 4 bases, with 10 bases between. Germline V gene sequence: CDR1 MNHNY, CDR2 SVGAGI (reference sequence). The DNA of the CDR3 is TGTGCCAGCAGTTCTGGACTTCGCTATGGCTACACCTTC. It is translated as CASSSGLRYGYTF.

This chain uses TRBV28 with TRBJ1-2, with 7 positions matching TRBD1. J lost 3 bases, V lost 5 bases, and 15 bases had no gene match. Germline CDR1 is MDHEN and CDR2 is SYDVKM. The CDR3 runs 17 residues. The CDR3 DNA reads TGTGCCAGCAGTACACCACGGGGAAGGGGGCGGGACTATGGCTACACCTTC. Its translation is CASSTPRGRGRDYGYTF.

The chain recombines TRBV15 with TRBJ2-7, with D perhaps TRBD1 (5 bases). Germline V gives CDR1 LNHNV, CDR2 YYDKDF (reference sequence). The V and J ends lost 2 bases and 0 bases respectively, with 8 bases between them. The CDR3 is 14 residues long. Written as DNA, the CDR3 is TGTGCCACCAGCAGACAGGGTAGCTCCTACGAGCAGTACTTC. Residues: CATSRQGSSYEQYF. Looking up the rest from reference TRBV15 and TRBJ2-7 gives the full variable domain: DAMVIQNPRYQVTQFGKPVTLSCSQTLNHNVMYWYQQKSSQAPKLLFHYYDKDFNNEADTPDNFQSRRPNTSFCFLDIRSPGLGDTAMYLCATSRQGSSYEQYFGPGTRLTVT.

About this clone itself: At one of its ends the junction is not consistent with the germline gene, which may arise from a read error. The DNA for the CDR3 is TGTGCCAGCAGCATACAGCCGGTGGGTTTC. Protein: CASSIQPVGF. V usage is TRBV11-2 and J usage is TRBJ2-7; D is unresolved. Germline V lookup: CDR1 SGHAT, CDR2 FQNNGV. There are 10 residues in the CDR3.

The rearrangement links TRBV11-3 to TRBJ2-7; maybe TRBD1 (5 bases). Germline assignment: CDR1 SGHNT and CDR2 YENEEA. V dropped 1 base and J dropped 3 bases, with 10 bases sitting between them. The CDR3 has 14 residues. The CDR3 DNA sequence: TGTGCCAGCAGCTTAGGTTCAGGGTTCTACGAGCAGTACTTC. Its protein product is CASSLGSGFYEQYF.